What follows describes a single T cell receptor beta chain. The data belong to a study of cytomegalovirus exposure and HLA in healthy donors. Primers for the PCR totalled 60 Vbeta and 13 Jbeta. Sequenced by immunoSEQ multiplex PCR; TCRdb stores in-frame clones only, minus some. The sample lists some 180,000 clones, around 75% occurring once. Germline loops: CDR1 MDHEN, CDR2 SYDVKM. After removal of 7 bases from V and 2 bases from J, the junction contained 8 bases not matched to a gene. This CDR3 is built from 15 residues. The source of this sequence is a female donor in good health and CMV-seronegative. The J gene is TRBJ2-7, the V gene TRBV28; TRBD1 aligns across 10 bases. Specimen: PBMCs. The CDR3 nucleotides are TGTGCCAGCAAACCGGGACAGGGGCCCCCCTACGAGCAGTACTTC. It yields the protein CASKPGQGPPYEQYF.